What follows are 21 T cell receptor beta chains derived from one specimen sequenced in a study of cytomegalovirus exposure and HLA in healthy donors. In the PCR, 60 Vbeta and 13 Jbeta primers were used. Assay: immunoSEQ multiplex PCR; the TCRdb copy retains only in-frame clones and omits some. The top ten clones hold approximately 3.9% of a sample with around 100,000 clones, around 85% of them seen once. What was sequenced was PBMCs. These receptors came from a man aged 30-40 years in good health and CMV-seronegative.

Here the CDR3 DNA reads TGTGCCAGCAGCCGAACCCGAAGCGGGGGAAACTACGAGCAGTACTTC. Protein sequence: CASSRTRSGGNYEQYF. The chain couples TRBV27 to TRBJ2-7; TRBD2 matches at 8 bases. The CDR3 is made up of 16 amino acids. In germline, CDR1 is MNHEY, CDR2 SMNVEV (reference sequence). V gave up 6 bases and J gave up 3 bases; unmatched junction bases: 13.

The chain employs TRBV4-1 and TRBJ2-7; 10 bases line up with TRBD2. This CDR3 is 16 amino acids long. V gave up 0 bases and J gave up 4 bases; unmatched junction bases: 6. Germline values: CDR1 MGHRA, CDR2 YSYEKL. The CDR3 protein is CASSQEKRGGLYEQYF. In DNA, the CDR3 is TGCGCCAGCAGCCAAGAAAAGCGGGGGGGCCTATACGAGCAGTACTTC.

This chain uses TRBV7-2 with TRBJ1-2; TRBD1 aligns across 8 bases. CDR1 and CDR2 (germline): SGHTA, FQGNSA. V gave up 1 base and J gave up 2 bases; unmatched junction bases: 3. The CDR3 runs to 15 residues. The CDR3 reads CASSLGDRPNYGYTF. CDR3 DNA sequence: TGTGCCAGCAGCTTAGGGGACAGGCCAAACTATGGCTACACCTTC. The whole variable domain, filled in from reference TRBV7-2 and TRBJ1-2, reads GAGVSQSPSNKVTEKGKDVELRCDPISGHTALYWYRQSLGQGLEFLIYFQGNSAPDKSGLPSDRFSAERTGGSVSTLTIQRTQQEDSAVYLCASSLGDRPNYGYTFGSGTRLTVV.

The rearrangement links TRBV5-4 to TRBJ2-2, with TRBD2 as a possible D gene (7 bases). Germline V lookup: CDR1 SGHNT, CDR2 YYREEE (reference sequence). This CDR3 spans 16 amino acids. Trimming left V 0 bases short and J 2 bases short, with 11 bases between. The CDR3 nucleotides read TGTGCCAGCAGCTTGGCCTCGGGGGGCAACACCGGGGAGCTGTTTTTT. Protein product: CASSLASGGNTGELFF.

The rearrangement joins TRBV30 to TRBJ2-3; a possible D gene is TRBD2 (6 bases). Trimming left V 0 bases short and J 0 bases short, with 7 bases between. Per germline, CDR1 GTSNPN and CDR2 SVGIG (reference sequence). CDR3 size: 14 residues. CDR3 in amino acids: CAWSVSGSTDTQYF. CDR3 nucleotides: TGTGCCTGGAGTGTAAGCGGGAGCACAGATACGCAGTATTTT.

This clone was recorded only once. The rearrangement joins TRBV7-9 to TRBJ2-5; 10 bases line up with TRBD2. CDR3 length: 16 residues. Germline V gene sequence: CDR1 SEHNR, CDR2 FQNEAQ (reference sequence). With 6 bases clipped from V and 2 bases from J, the junction kept 9 bases outside the gene matches. CDR3 protein: CASRLTQLAGQETQYF. The CDR3 DNA follows: TGTGCCAGCAGGTTGACCCAACTAGCGGGACAAGAGACCCAGTACTTC. Looking up the rest from reference TRBV7-9 and TRBJ2-5 gives the full variable domain: DTGVSQNPRHKITKRGQNVTFRCDPISEHNRLYWYRQTLGQGPEFLTYFQNEAQLEKSRLLSDRFSAERPKGSFSTLEIQRTEQGDSAMYLCASRLTQLAGQETQYFGPGTRLLVL.

The genes are TRBV11-3 and TRBJ1-1; no definite D call. Trimming left V 0 bases short and J 4 bases short, with 9 bases between. The CDR3 has 14 residues. Germline loops: CDR1 SGHNT, CDR2 YENEEA. The CDR3 spells CASSLDRGATEAFF. The CDR3 DNA follows: TGTGCCAGCAGCTTAGATCGGGGAGCCACTGAAGCTTTCTTT.

This clone was counted only a few times. CDR3 DNA sequence: TGTGCCTGGGGCGGTGTAAATAGCAATCAGCCCCAGCATTTT. This gives the protein CAWGGVNSNQPQHF. The rearrangement uses TRBV30 and TRBJ1-5; D not resolved. Trimming took 5 bases from V and 0 from J, leaving 11 bases between them. CDR3 length: 14 amino acids. Germline V gene sequence: CDR1 GTSNPN, CDR2 SVGIG (reference sequence).

The rearrangement joins TRBV4-3 to TRBJ2-2; D may be TRBD2 (5 bases). The CDR3 has 18 amino acids. Germline V lookup: CDR1 LGHNA, CDR2 YSLEER. Between the trimmed V and J ends, which lost 0 bases and 1 base, there was a span of 15 bases. CDR3 in amino acids: CASSQDPTNGGNTGELFF. The CDR3 coding sequence is TGCGCCAGCAGCCAAGATCCAACGAACGGAGGGAACACCGGGGAGCTGTTTTTT.

This chain uses TRBV28 with TRBJ1-1, with D tentatively TRBD1 (5 bases). CDR1 and CDR2 from the germline V gene are MDHEN and SYDVKM. Deletions cut 6 bases from V and 5 bases from J, with 19 bases between. This CDR3 has 15 residues. The CDR3 DNA follows: TGTGCCAGCAGGGGGCCAGATCTAGGTGGGACTGAAGCTTTCTTT. Translation: CASRGPDLGGTEAFF.

This chain connects TRBV7-2 to TRBJ2-2, with D perhaps matching TRBD2 (8 bases). The germline V gene encodes CDR1 SGHTA and CDR2 FQGNSA. The CDR3 spans 14 residues. The CDR3 here is CAGGSGGNTGELFF. CDR3 nucleotides: TGTGCAGGGGGCAGCGGGGGAAACACCGGGGAGCTGTTTTTT.

As DNA, the CDR3 is TGTGCCAGCAGCCAATACCTACGAAATAATTCACCCCTCCACTTT. Amino acid sequence: CASSQYLRNNSPLHF. The genes are TRBV6-1 and TRBJ1-6; D gene uncertain. Between the trimmed V and J ends, which lost 6 bases and 5 bases, there was a span of 14 bases. The CDR3 contains 15 residues. Germline loops: CDR1 MNHNS, CDR2 SASEGT.

The chain couples TRBV27 to TRBJ2-7, with 10 bases fitting TRBD1. Per the germline V gene, CDR1 is MNHEY and CDR2 is SMNVEV (reference sequence). V lost 6 bases to trimming and J lost 5 bases; unmatched junction nucleotides: 10. The CDR3 length is 15 residues. The chain's CDR3 is CASSSGTGESHEQYF. CDR3 DNA: TGTGCCAGCAGCTCTGGGACAGGGGAGTCCCACGAGCAGTACTTC.

The chain is built from TRBV6-1 and TRBJ2-7; D call uncertain. Germline CDR1 is MNHNS and CDR2 is SASEGT. V lost 4 bases, J lost 0 bases, and 25 bases lay in between. The CDR3 is 19 amino acids. CDR3 nucleotides: TGTGCCAGCAGTGTTGAGGTAGCCCCGAATTATCAGAGCTCCTACGAGCAGTACTTC. This translates into CASSVEVAPNYQSSYEQYF.

J is TRBJ2-7 and V is TRBV5-1, with TRBD2 matching over 13 bases. Germline V gene sequence: CDR1 SGHRS, CDR2 YFSETQ. The CDR3 contains 16 residues. The ends lost 4 bases at V and 5 bases at J; junction bases unmatched: 9. The CDR3 is CASSLGTSGAYNEQYF. The CDR3 bases are TGCGCCAGCAGCCTAGGGACTAGCGGGGCCTACAACGAGCAGTACTTC.

The chain carries TRBV30 and TRBJ1-5; tentatively, D is TRBD1 (5 bases). Germline-derived CDR1 and CDR2 are GTSNPN and SVGIG (reference sequence). Trimming shortened V by 0 bases and J by 5 bases, and 8 bases separated the two germline ends. The CDR3 totals 13 residues. CDR3 amino acids: CAWSVQDDQPQHF. In DNA form, the CDR3 reads TGTGCCTGGAGTGTACAGGATGATCAGCCCCAGCATTTT.

The chain uses TRBV19 and TRBJ2-6, with TRBD1 matching 9 bases. From germline, CDR1 is LNHDA and CDR2 SQIVND (reference sequence). The CDR3 length is 20 residues. Trimming at V came to 6 bases and at J to 0 bases, leaving 15 bases not matched to a gene. The CDR3 region is CASRSGRRDRENSGANVLTF. Written as DNA, the CDR3 is TGTGCCAGTAGGAGTGGTCGCCGGGACAGGGAAAACTCTGGGGCCAACGTCCTGACTTTC.

The rearrangement joins TRBV5-1 to TRBJ2-5, with TRBD1 matching 10 bases. The CDR3 is 15 residues long. Trimming removed 6 bases from V and 5 bases from J; junction bases left unmatched: 10. The germline V gene encodes CDR1 SGHRS and CDR2 YFSETQ. DNA for the CDR3: TGCGCCAGCATCAGGGGACAGGGGCGCTTGGAGACCCAGTACTTC. Its translation: CASIRGQGRLETQYF.

This chain joins TRBV5-4 and TRBJ1-2, with D perhaps matching TRBD1 (5 bases). Trimming stripped 4 bases from V and 7 bases from J, with 23 bases between. The CDR3 loop spans 16 amino acids. Germline CDR1 and CDR2: SGHNT and YYREEE (reference sequence). CDR3 nucleotides: TGTGCCAGCAGCGGAGGGGCGGAATTCGGATTCGGTGGCTACACCTTC. This encodes CASSGGAEFGFGGYTF.

The chain links TRBV30 to TRBJ2-7; possibly TRBD1 for D (5 bases). The CDR3 has 12 residues. Germline V CDR1 and CDR2: GTSNPN, SVGIG (reference sequence). Trimming left V 1 base short and J 6 bases short, with 10 bases between. CDR3 in amino acids: CAWSETEPEQYF. CDR3 DNA: TGTGCCTGGAGTGAGACAGAACCCGAGCAGTACTTC.

For the CDR3, the DNA is TGTGCCAGCAGTCCTCAGGGAAGCTATGGCTACACCTTC. As protein: CASSPQGSYGYTF. The chain links TRBV6-5 to TRBJ1-2, with TRBD1 as a possible D gene (5 bases). Germline V CDR1 and CDR2: MNHEY, SVGAGI. Trimming removed 5 bases from V and 4 bases from J, with 11 bases in between. This CDR3 contains 13 residues.